This TCR beta chain was identified in a study of T cell responses to AZD1222 COVID-19 vaccine. V lost 1 base, J lost 5 bases, and 9 bases lay in between. Germline values: CDR1 SQVTM, CDR2 ANQGSEA. This CDR3 comprises 13 residues. Here immunoSEQ multiplex PCR was the method, and the copy in TCRdb shows in-frame clones only, minus some. This repertoire shows approximately 150,000 clones, about 90% found once; its top ten account for approximately 1.4%. Regarding this clone: Its antigen remains unknown.

Study-wide points: The study identified only six AZD1222 recipients as seropositive at baseline. An increase in Spike-specific TCR breadth and depth was observed after two AZD1222 doses.

This TCR came from an adult in good health. The chain is built from TRBV29-1 and TRBJ2-1, with a possible D match to TRBD1 (6 bases). Source: peripheral blood, taken on day 0 of AZD1222 vaccination. CDR3 region: CSVEGTANNEQFF. The CDR3 coding sequence is TGCAGCGTTGAAGGGACAGCAAACAATGAGCAGTTCTTC.